One and the same sample provided the 5 T cell receptor beta chains below, sequenced in a study of T cell responses to AZD1222 COVID-19 vaccine. Sequencing used immunoSEQ multiplex PCR; TCRdb keeps in-frame clones, though not all of them. The table records some 120,000 clones, 80% to 90% of them present only once. Sequencing used peripheral blood, obtained on day 0 of AZD1222 vaccination. These TCRs come from an adult in good health.

The chain uses TRBV5-6 and TRBJ2-3; D is undetermined. CDR3 size: 15 residues. The V gene's germline CDR1 is SGHDT and CDR2 YYEEEE. V lost 4 bases and J 0 bases, leaving 12 bases between the germline ends. CDR3: CASSGGEASTDTQYF. The DNA of the CDR3 is TGTGCCAGCAGCGGCGGAGAGGCTAGCACAGATACGCAGTATTTT.

The V call is TRBV5-1, the J call TRBJ1-2; 8 nucleotides line up with TRBD1. V was pared by 1 base and J by 8 bases, with 10 bases of the junction left unmatched. CDR3 size: 15 residues. In germline, CDR1 is SGHRS, CDR2 YFSETQ. The CDR3 region has the DNA TGCGCCAGCAGCTTGTTAGGACAGGGAGTTGACGGCTACACCTTC. Translating gives CASSLLGQGVDGYTF.

The V call is TRBV7-6, the J call TRBJ1-4, with D unresolved. Per the germline V gene, CDR1 is SGHVS and CDR2 is FNYEAQ. The CDR3 is 15 amino acids. The V end lost 2 bases, the J end lost 2 bases, and 9 bases lay between the germline ends. The CDR3 protein is CASSLSPATNEKLFF. CDR3 sequence (DNA): TGTGCCAGCAGCTTAAGTCCGGCGACTAATGAAAAACTGTTTTTT. Variable domain in full (rest from reference TRBV7-6 and TRBJ1-4): GAGVSQSPRYKVTKRGQDVALRCDPISGHVSLYWYRQALGQGPEFLTYFNYEAQQDKSGLPNDRFSAERPEGSISTLTIQRTEQRDSAMYRCASSLSPATNEKLFFGSGTQLSVL.

The chain uses TRBV18 and TRBJ2-7; unclear D gene. V gave up 3 bases and J gave up 0 bases, with 9 bases separating them. In germline, CDR1 is KGHSH, CDR2 LQKENI. This CDR3 region has 14 residues. CDR3 amino acids: CASSPAYLSYEQYF. CDR3 in DNA: TGTGCCAGCTCACCCGCGTACCTCTCCTACGAGCAGTACTTC.

This clone showed up just once. The chain recombines TRBV4-1 with TRBJ2-1; weak D call: TRBD2 (6 bases). The CDR3 covers 15 residues. V dropped 0 bases and J dropped 8 bases, with 14 bases sitting between them. Germline V lookup: CDR1 MGHRA, CDR2 YSYEKL. This chain's CDR3 is CASSQETGRGYEQFF. CDR3 DNA sequence: TGCGCCAGCAGCCAAGAAACGGGGCGGGGATATGAGCAGTTCTTC.